This passage covers 20 T cell receptor beta chains from one sample sequenced in a study of cytomegalovirus exposure and HLA in healthy donors. Profiling relied on immunoSEQ multiplex PCR, and the TCRdb table lists in-frame clones only, not all of them. The table includes some 90,000 clones, roughly 87% detected once. Sequencing was carried out using PBMCs. All receptors come from a woman in her twenties or thirties in good health and CMV-seronegative.

This clone has just one count. This rearrangement joins TRBV6-5 to TRBJ1-1; unclear D gene. Germline V gene data show CDR1 as MNHEY and CDR2 as SVGAGI. Trimming pared 0 bases from V and 5 bases from J, leaving 7 bases between. This CDR3 has 13 residues. The CDR3 spells CASSYSTGTEAFF. The CDR3 coding sequence is TGTGCCAGCAGTTACTCGACGGGGACTGAAGCTTTCTTT.

This clone was detected only a few times. This chain links TRBV5-6 with TRBJ1-5, with D possibly matching TRBD1 (6 bases). CDR3 length: 14 residues. The V gene's germline CDR1 is SGHDT and CDR2 YYEEEE. The germline V and J ends were trimmed by 0 bases and 6 bases, with 10 bases remaining between them. CDR3 in amino acids: CASSLGRGVQPQHF. The CDR3, as DNA: TGTGCCAGCAGCTTGGGCAGGGGCGTTCAGCCCCAGCATTTT.

The chain recombines TRBV5-1 with TRBJ2-1, with D possibly matching TRBD2 (5 bases). Trimming removed 4 bases at V and 0 bases at J, with 11 bases between. The CDR3 totals 15 residues. Germline assignment: CDR1 SGHRS and CDR2 YFSETQ. The CDR3 sequence is CASSGGLSSYNEQFF. The DNA of the CDR3 is TGCGCCAGCAGCGGCGGGCTTAGCTCCTACAATGAGCAGTTCTTC.

The chain joins TRBV15 to TRBJ2-2; D is unclear. The CDR3 extends over 13 amino acids. The germline CDR1 and CDR2 sequences are LNHNV and YYDKDF (reference sequence). Trimming removed 3 bases from V and 4 bases from J, with 6 bases in between. The CDR3 region is CATSRSLTGELFF. In DNA form, the CDR3 reads TGTGCCACCAGCAGGAGCCTCACCGGGGAGCTGTTTTTT.

CDR3 sequence (DNA): TGTGCCAGCAGTTACTTTACTAGCGGGAGTGGCGAGCAGTACTTC. Its protein is CASSYFTSGSGEQYF. The chain links TRBV28 to TRBJ2-7, with 11 bases that match TRBD2. Germline V gene lookup returns CDR1 MDHEN and CDR2 SYDVKM. This CDR3 comprises 15 residues. The trim removed 4 bases at V and 6 bases at J, leaving 8 bases unmatched.

The V gene is TRBV28, the J gene TRBJ2-7; possibly TRBD2 for D (6 bases). This CDR3 has 17 amino acids. Germline V gives CDR1 MDHEN, CDR2 SYDVKM. Between the trimmed V and J ends, which lost 6 bases and 1 base, there was a span of 22 bases. CDR3 residues: CASRSRRAAVPSYEQYF. The CDR3 DNA reads TGTGCCAGCAGGTCCCGGAGGGCCGCCGTTCCTTCCTACGAGCAGTACTTC.

The chain employs TRBV9 and TRBJ2-3, with 14 nucleotides matching TRBD2. Trimming cost V 4 bases and J 6 bases; bases outside gene matches: 7. Germline CDR1 is SGDLS and CDR2 is YYNGEE. CDR3 length: 16 residues. This CDR3 is CASSITTSGGADTQYF. CDR3 nucleotide sequence: TGTGCCAGCAGCATCACGACTAGCGGGGGGGCCGATACGCAGTATTTT.

The genes are TRBV6-5 and TRBJ1-6, with D uncertain. V gave up 4 bases and J gave up 7 bases, with 8 bases separating them. The CDR3 covers 13 residues. Germline V gene data show CDR1 as MNHEY and CDR2 as SVGAGI. CDR3 DNA: TGTGCCAGCAGTTCCGGTCCCAATTCACCCCTCCACTTT. Translation: CASSSGPNSPLHF.

The V gene is TRBV5-1, the J gene TRBJ2-5; tentative D call: TRBD1 (5 bases). Germline V lookup: CDR1 SGHRS, CDR2 YFSETQ. The V end was cut by 5 bases, the J end by 1 base, with 12 bases between. This CDR3 is built from 14 residues. The CDR3 DNA is TGCGCCAGCAGTGTTACAGGCCGCCAAGAGACCCAGTACTTC. This encodes CASSVTGRQETQYF.

J is TRBJ2-1 and V is TRBV25-1; D could derive from TRBD1 or TRBD2 (7 bases each). In germline, CDR1 is MGHDK, CDR2 SYGVNS. The length of the CDR3 is 13 residues. Trimming removed 10 bases at V and 0 bases at J, with 10 bases between. The chain's CDR3 is CAIRGGSYNEQFF. The CDR3 coding sequence is TGTGCCATCAGGGGGGGCTCCTACAATGAGCAGTTCTTC.

The chain is built from TRBV4-2 and TRBJ1-6; maybe TRBD1 (5 bases). CDR1 is LGHNA, CDR2 YNFKEQ, per germline. V lost 2 bases to trimming and J lost 7 bases, with 12 bases between them. The CDR3 is 15 residues long. The CDR3, as DNA: TGTGCCAGCAGCCAACCCACAGGTGACAATTCACCCCTCCACTTT. This sequence encodes CASSQPTGDNSPLHF.

The chain employs TRBV28 and TRBJ1-5; TRBD1 might be the D (5 bases). CDR1 MDHEN and CDR2 SYDVKM come from the germline V gene. V was trimmed by 6 bases and J by 4 bases, leaving 10 bases between them. The CDR3 runs 13 residues. The CDR3 region is CASSQGINQPQHF. The DNA for the CDR3 is TGTGCCAGCAGCCAGGGAATTAATCAGCCCCAGCATTTT.

This clone was detected once. This chain uses TRBV4-2 with TRBJ1-2; D is possibly TRBD1 (5 bases). There are 17 residues in the CDR3. Germline V gene data show CDR1 as LGHNA and CDR2 as YNFKEQ. V lost 4 bases to trimming and J lost 7 bases, with 25 bases between them. This CDR3 reads CASSLTKARGEAGGYTF. CDR3 bases: TGTGCCAGCAGCCTAACAAAGGCTCGGGGGGAAGCTGGTGGCTACACCTTC.

This rearrangement joins TRBV2 to TRBJ2-3; 7 nucleotides line up with TRBD2. The CDR3 length is 15 residues. Losses at the gene ends were 6 bases for V and 3 bases for J; bases not matched to a gene: 9. Germline CDR1 and CDR2: SNHLY and FYNNEI. In nucleotides, the CDR3 is TGTGCCAGCAGCGCCCCAGCGGGGTGGACAGATACGCAGTATTTT. Amino acids: CASSAPAGWTDTQYF.

The chain has TRBV18 and TRBJ2-7; D is unresolved. The CDR3 is 13 amino acids. Looked up from germline, CDR1 is KGHSH and CDR2 is LQKENI. Trimming stripped 1 base from V and 0 bases from J, with 4 bases between. CDR3 sequence reads: CASSPQSSYEQYF. In DNA, the CDR3 is TGTGCCAGCTCACCACAGAGCTCCTACGAGCAGTACTTC.

V usage is TRBV6-1 and J usage is TRBJ2-2; tentatively, D is TRBD2 (5 bases). V was trimmed by 2 bases and J by 5 bases, leaving 6 bases between them. Looked up from germline, CDR1 is MNHNS and CDR2 is SASEGT. There are 13 residues in the CDR3. The CDR3: CASSESGTGELFF. CDR3 coding DNA: TGTGCCAGCAGTGAATCGGGGACCGGGGAGCTGTTTTTT.

V is TRBV11-3 and J is TRBJ2-5, with a tentative D call TRBD1 (6 bases). Looked up from germline, CDR1 is SGHNT and CDR2 is YENEEA. V lost 6 bases, J lost 3 bases, and 11 bases lay in between. The length of the CDR3 is 13 residues. The CDR3 sequence is CASRDSRKETQYF. Written as DNA, the CDR3 is TGTGCCAGCAGGGACAGCCGCAAAGAGACCCAGTACTTC.

The V call is TRBV12-5, the J call TRBJ2-7; TRBD1 is a possible D gene (6 bases). The CDR3 is 14 residues long. Trimming took 1 base from V and 7 from J, leaving 14 bases between them. Germline V gives CDR1 LGHNT, CDR2 FRNRAP. Here the CDR3 reads CASGLDGQYREQYF. Written as DNA, the CDR3 is TGTGCTAGTGGTTTGGACGGACAGTACAGAGAGCAGTACTTC.

The rearrangement uses TRBV15 and TRBJ1-3; no clear D. Germline lookup yields CDR1 LNHNV and CDR2 YYDKDF (reference sequence). V lost 0 bases and J lost 2, with 11 bases in between. This CDR3 contains 16 residues. CDR3 in amino acids: CATSRDLARPGNTIYF. The CDR3 DNA follows: TGTGCCACCAGCAGAGATCTGGCGAGGCCTGGAAACACCATATATTTT. The full variable domain, rest sourced from reference TRBV15 and TRBJ1-3, is DAMVIQNPRYQVTQFGKPVTLSCSQTLNHNVMYWYQQKSSQAPKLLFHYYDKDFNNEADTPDNFQSRRPNTSFCFLDIRSPGLGDTAMYLCATSRDLARPGNTIYFGEGSWLTVV.

The chain recombines TRBV9 with TRBJ2-5; 8 nucleotides line up with TRBD1. The CDR3 contains 15 residues. V was pared by 3 bases and J by 7 bases, with 11 bases of the junction left unmatched. CDR1 and CDR2 from the germline V gene are SGDLS and YYNGEE. Written as DNA, the CDR3 is TGTGCCAGCAGCGGTCAGGGGGCCCCAGGGGGGACCCAGTACTTC. Its protein product is CASSGQGAPGGTQYF. Filled out from reference TRBV9 and TRBJ2-5, the complete variable domain reads DSGVTQTPKHLITATGQRVTLRCSPRSGDLSVYWYQQSLDQGLQFLIQYYNGEERAKGNILERFSAQQFPDLHSELNLSSLELGDSALYFCASSGQGAPGGTQYFGPGTRLLVL.